The clone carrying this T cell receptor beta chain was seen only once. This CDR3 has 17 amino acids. Germline V gene sequence: CDR1 SGHTA, CDR2 FQGTGA. V lost 5 bases to trimming and J lost 4 bases; unmatched junction nucleotides: 11. This entry comes from a study of blood T cell repertoires in COVID-19. Here immunoSEQ multiplex PCR was the method, and the copy in TCRdb shows in-frame clones only, minus some. The sample holds about 34,000 clones; 60% to 80% are singletons and the top ten take over 30%. Material for sequencing was peripheral blood. The chain combines TRBV7-3 with TRBJ2-5, with 12 nucleotides matching TRBD1. This sequence originates from a man older than 75 with acute or convalescent COVID-19. The CDR3 region has the DNA TGTGCCAGCAGCAGGACGGGACAGGGGGCGTCGGGAGAGACCCAGTACTTC. Its protein product is CASSRTGQGASGETQYF.